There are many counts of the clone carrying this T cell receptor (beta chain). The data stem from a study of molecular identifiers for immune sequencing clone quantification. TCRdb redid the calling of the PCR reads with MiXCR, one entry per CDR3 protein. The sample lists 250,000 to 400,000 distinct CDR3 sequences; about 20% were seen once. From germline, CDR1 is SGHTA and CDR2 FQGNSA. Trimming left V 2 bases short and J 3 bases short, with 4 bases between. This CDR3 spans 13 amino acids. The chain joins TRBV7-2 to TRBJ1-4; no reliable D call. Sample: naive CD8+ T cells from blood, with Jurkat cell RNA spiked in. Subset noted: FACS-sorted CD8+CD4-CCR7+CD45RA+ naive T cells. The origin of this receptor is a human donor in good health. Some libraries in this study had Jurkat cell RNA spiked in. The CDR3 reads CASSLMANEKLFF. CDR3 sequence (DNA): TGTGCCAGCAGCTTAATGGCTAATGAAAAACTGTTTTTT.